This T cell receptor (beta chain) came from a study of T cells in Graves' hyperthyroidism and ophthalmopathy. Patients affected by ophthalmopathy presented a Clinical Activity Score of at least 3, a NOSPECS grade of at least 4, and disease duration below 3 months. Diagnoses rested on clinical symptoms, serum thyroxine and TRAb, thyroid ultrasound and orbital computed tomography. Amplification of TCR beta CDR3 regions used RNA as the template. First-round RT-PCR with HTBI primers amplified the TCR CDR3 region. From the multiplex PCR reads, TCRdb called clonotypes with MiXCR, one entry per CDR3 protein. The sample holds about 520,000 distinct CDR3 sequences, less than 25% seen once. Sequencing was carried out using blood. This receptor was obtained from a woman in her thirties with Graves' ophthalmopathy.

The CDR3 nucleotides are TGTGCCAGCAGCCAAGTCCTGAGGGGGCGGCCTGAAGCTTTCTTT. Its translation is CASSQVLRGRPEAFF. The chain carries TRBV4-2 and TRBJ1-1; 7 bases are a match to TRBD1. Germline loops: CDR1 LGHNA, CDR2 YNFKEQ. This CDR3 comprises 15 residues. The ends lost 1 base at V and 6 bases at J; junction bases unmatched: 8.